The rows below give T cell receptor beta chains drawn from one sample of a study of blood T cell repertoires in COVID-19. Assay used: immunoSEQ multiplex PCR; TCRdb lists only in-frame clones, some missing. Of approximately 100,000 clones listed, 82% are singletons. Sample: peripheral blood. Every receptor here comes from a man aged 60 to 69 with acute or convalescent COVID-19. Each CDR3 is given with its conserved first and last residue. The order of the fields is V gene, clone size, J gene, CDR3 length, D gene, CDR3 protein, CDR3 DNA. The D gene is left open where the match is weak. Clone size is shown for a subset of rows, as once, few, many or a class of expanded clone.

v_gene: TRBV29-1; abundance: once; j_gene: TRBJ1-2; len: 15; d_gene: NA; CDR3aa: CSALLTSETNYGYTF; CDR3nt: TGCAGCGCCCTGCTCACCAGCGAAACTAACTATGGCTACACCTTC
v_gene: TRBV20-1; abundance: NA; j_gene: TRBJ2-1; len: 10; d_gene: NA; CDR3aa: CSAREGTPVF; CDR3nt: TGCAGTGCTAGAGAAGGGACACCAGTCTTC
v_gene: TRBV5-4; abundance: once; j_gene: TRBJ1-2; len: 17; d_gene: TRBD1; CDR3aa: CASSLVRGTGHNYGYTF; CDR3nt: TGTGCCAGCAGCTTGGTACGTGGGACAGGGCATAACTATGGCTACACCTTC
v_gene: TRBV6-4; abundance: NA; j_gene: TRBJ1-6; len: 11; d_gene: NA; CDR3aa: CARGPCSPLHF; CDR3nt: TGTGCCAGGGGCCCTTGCTCACCCCTCCACTTT
v_gene: TRBV5-4; abundance: NA; j_gene: TRBJ1-5; len: 12; d_gene: NA; CDR3aa: CASSFRDQPQHF; CDR3nt: TGTGCCAGCAGCTTTAGAGATCAGCCCCAGCATTTT
v_gene: TRBV20-1; abundance: NA; j_gene: TRBJ2-4; len: 19; d_gene: TRBD2; CDR3aa: CSASLPGLAQTLAKNIQYF; CDR3nt: TGCAGTGCTAGTTTGCCGGGACTAGCCCAGACTTTAGCCAAAAACATTCAGTACTTC
v_gene: TRBV5-1; abundance: NA; j_gene: TRBJ1-1; len: 15; d_gene: TRBD1; CDR3aa: CASSLGTGPVTEAFF; CDR3nt: TGCGCCAGCAGCCTCGGGACAGGGCCGGTCACTGAAGCTTTCTTT
v_gene: TRBV12-3/TRBV12-4; abundance: NA; j_gene: TRBJ2-2; len: 13; d_gene: NA; CDR3aa: CASNSQGNGELFF; CDR3nt: TGTGCCAGCAATTCTCAGGGTAACGGGGAGCTGTTTTTT
v_gene: TRBV10-3; abundance: NA; j_gene: TRBJ2-1; len: 14; d_gene: TRBD1; CDR3aa: CAASGQGVDNEQFF; CDR3nt: TGTGCCGCCTCGGGACAGGGGGTAGACAATGAGCAGTTCTTC
v_gene: TRBV5-1; abundance: NA; j_gene: TRBJ2-1; len: 14; d_gene: NA; CDR3aa: CASSLDGRYNEQFF; CDR3nt: TGCGCCAGCAGCTTGGATGGCAGGTACAATGAGCAGTTCTTC
v_gene: TRBV15; abundance: NA; j_gene: TRBJ2-3; len: 17; d_gene: TRBD2; CDR3aa: CATSRDLLAASTDTQYF; CDR3nt: TGTGCCACCAGCAGAGATCTACTAGCGGCTAGCACAGATACGCAGTATTTT
v_gene: TRBV30; abundance: NA; j_gene: TRBJ2-7; len: 14; d_gene: TRBD2; CDR3aa: CAWSVIAGAYEQYF; CDR3nt: TGTGCCTGGAGTGTGATAGCGGGAGCCTACGAGCAGTACTTC
v_gene: TRBV11-3; abundance: NA; j_gene: TRBJ2-1; len: 15; d_gene: NA; CDR3aa: CASSTPVGAHNEQFF; CDR3nt: TGTGCCAGCAGCACACCGGTGGGGGCCCACAATGAGCAGTTCTTC
v_gene: TRBV18; abundance: NA; j_gene: TRBJ1-1; len: 15; d_gene: TRBD1; CDR3aa: CASSPGGGGSTEAFF; CDR3nt: TGTGCCAGCTCACCCGGAGGGGGCGGGTCCACTGAAGCTTTCTTT
v_gene: TRBV6-5; abundance: NA; j_gene: TRBJ1-1; len: 14; d_gene: NA; CDR3aa: CASSYKSRATEAFF; CDR3nt: TGTGCCAGCAGTTACAAGTCCAGGGCCACTGAAGCTTTCTTT
v_gene: TRBV27; abundance: NA; j_gene: TRBJ1-4; len: 15; d_gene: NA; CDR3aa: CASSVRVSQSEKLFF; CDR3nt: TGTGCCAGCAGTGTCAGGGTATCGCAATCTGAAAAACTGTTTTTT
v_gene: TRBV10-3; abundance: NA; j_gene: TRBJ1-5; len: 15; d_gene: TRBD1; CDR3aa: CAIGTGDGINQPQHF; CDR3nt: TGTGCCATCGGAACAGGGGACGGTATTAATCAGCCCCAGCATTTT
v_gene: TRBV10-3; abundance: few; j_gene: TRBJ2-2; len: 15; d_gene: TRBD1; CDR3aa: CAIRPGTGYTGELFF; CDR3nt: TGTGCCATCAGGCCGGGGACAGGGTACACCGGGGAGCTGTTTTTT
v_gene: TRBV5-1; abundance: NA; j_gene: TRBJ1-1; len: 14; d_gene: TRBD1; CDR3aa: CASSLGTGATEAFF; CDR3nt: TGCGCCAGCAGCTTAGGGACAGGGGCCACTGAAGCTTTCTTT
v_gene: TRBV20-1; abundance: NA; j_gene: TRBJ2-7; len: 13; d_gene: NA; CDR3aa: CSASSGGTYEQYF; CDR3nt: TGCAGTGCTAGTAGTGGAGGGACCTACGAGCAGTACTTC
v_gene: TRBV29-1; abundance: NA; j_gene: TRBJ2-1; len: 15; d_gene: NA; CDR3aa: CSVALPFGGRYEQFF; CDR3nt: TGCAGCGTTGCTTTACCCTTCGGGGGTCGTTATGAGCAGTTCTTC
v_gene: TRBV9; abundance: NA; j_gene: TRBJ1-1; len: 18; d_gene: TRBD1; CDR3aa: CASSVEVSRGPGNTEAFF; CDR3nt: TGTGCCAGCAGCGTAGAGGTGTCGAGGGGGCCAGGGAACACTGAAGCTTTCTTT
v_gene: TRBV19; abundance: NA; j_gene: TRBJ1-5; len: 15; d_gene: NA; CDR3aa: CASSNQGVSNQPQHF; CDR3nt: TGTGCCAGTAGTAATCAGGGTGTGAGCAATCAGCCCCAGCATTTT
v_gene: TRBV7-2; abundance: NA; j_gene: TRBJ1-1; len: 16; d_gene: TRBD1; CDR3aa: CASSLGAGGVRTEAFF; CDR3nt: TGTGCCAGCAGCTTAGGGGCAGGGGGTGTGCGAACTGAAGCTTTCTTT
v_gene: TRBV19; abundance: NA; j_gene: TRBJ2-2; len: 15; d_gene: TRBD2; CDR3aa: CATKGLAGNTGELFF; CDR3nt: TGTGCCACGAAGGGACTAGCGGGAAACACCGGGGAGCTGTTTTTT
v_gene: TRBV9; abundance: NA; j_gene: TRBJ1-4; len: 16; d_gene: TRBD1; CDR3aa: CASSATGGATNEKLFF; CDR3nt: TGTGCCAGCAGCGCCACAGGGGGCGCAACTAATGAAAAACTGTTTTTT
v_gene: TRBV5-1; abundance: NA; j_gene: TRBJ2-3; len: 14; d_gene: NA; CDR3aa: CASSFIQSTDTQYF; CDR3nt: TGCGCCAGCAGCTTCATCCAGAGCACAGATACGCAGTATTTT
v_gene: TRBV28; abundance: NA; j_gene: TRBJ1-2; len: 11; d_gene: NA; CDR3aa: CASVGLVGYTF; CDR3nt: TGTGCCAGCGTTGGCCTTGTTGGCTACACCTTC
v_gene: TRBV7-2; abundance: many; j_gene: TRBJ1-5; len: 13; d_gene: TRBD1; CDR3aa: CASSRYRGQPQHF; CDR3nt: TGTGCCAGCAGCCGATACAGGGGTCAGCCCCAGCATTTT
v_gene: TRBV7-9; abundance: NA; j_gene: TRBJ2-7; len: 15; d_gene: TRBD1; CDR3aa: CASSTEQGFSYEQYF; CDR3nt: TGTGCCAGCAGCACCGAACAGGGGTTCTCCTACGAGCAGTACTTC
v_gene: TRBV5-4; abundance: NA; j_gene: TRBJ1-5; len: 15; d_gene: NA; CDR3aa: CASSFGGISNQPQHF; CDR3nt: TGTGCCAGCAGCTTTGGAGGTATTAGCAATCAGCCCCAGCATTTT
v_gene: TRBV28; abundance: few; j_gene: TRBJ2-1; len: 18; d_gene: TRBD2; CDR3aa: CASSPQTSGGSSYNEQFF; CDR3nt: TGTGCCAGCAGCCCGCAGACTAGCGGGGGGAGCTCCTACAATGAGCAGTTCTTC
v_gene: TRBV7-8; abundance: NA; j_gene: TRBJ2-3; len: 15; d_gene: NA; CDR3aa: CASSLATTQTDTQYF; CDR3nt: TGTGCCAGCAGCTTAGCAACCACGCAGACAGATACGCAGTATTTT
v_gene: TRBV18; abundance: once; j_gene: TRBJ2-7; len: 15; d_gene: NA; CDR3aa: CASSPPALNGYEQYF; CDR3nt: TGTGCCAGCTCACCACCGGCCCTGAATGGCTACGAGCAGTACTTC
v_gene: TRBV5-1; abundance: NA; j_gene: TRBJ2-7; len: 15; d_gene: NA; CDR3aa: CASSFHSGSSYEQYF; CDR3nt: TGCGCCAGCAGCTTCCACAGCGGCAGCTCCTACGAGCAGTACTTC
v_gene: TRBV7-2; abundance: NA; j_gene: TRBJ2-7; len: 13; d_gene: NA; CDR3aa: CASSLDRSYEQYF; CDR3nt: TGTGCCAGCAGCTTAGACAGGTCCTACGAGCAGTACTTC
v_gene: TRBV2; abundance: NA; j_gene: TRBJ2-1; len: 15; d_gene: TRBD1; CDR3aa: CASSFLGQGNDEQFF; CDR3nt: TGTGCCAGCAGTTTTCTTGGACAGGGTAACGATGAGCAGTTCTTC
v_gene: TRBV6-5; abundance: NA; j_gene: TRBJ2-3; len: 15; d_gene: TRBD1; CDR3aa: CASRDRASGTDTQYF; CDR3nt: TGTGCCAGCAGAGACAGGGCCAGTGGCACAGATACGCAGTATTTT
v_gene: TRBV28; abundance: NA; j_gene: TRBJ1-1; len: 16; d_gene: TRBD1; CDR3aa: CASSLLGGAGGTEAFF; CDR3nt: TGTGCCAGCAGTTTATTAGGGGGCGCCGGGGGCACTGAAGCTTTCTTT
v_gene: TRBV7-2; abundance: NA; j_gene: TRBJ2-1; len: 16; d_gene: TRBD2; CDR3aa: CASSLLGLAGGGEQFF; CDR3nt: TGTGCCAGCAGCTTACTCGGACTAGCGGGAGGCGGCGAGCAGTTCTTC
v_gene: TRBV6-4; abundance: NA; j_gene: TRBJ2-1; len: 15; d_gene: TRBD2; CDR3aa: CASSASGGAMDEQFF; CDR3nt: TGTGCCAGCAGTGCTAGCGGGGGGGCAATGGATGAGCAGTTCTTC
v_gene: TRBV5-8; abundance: NA; j_gene: TRBJ1-6; len: 15; d_gene: TRBD1; CDR3aa: CASSLPGTGPSPLHF; CDR3nt: TGTGCCAGCAGCCTGCCCGGGACAGGGCCTTCACCCCTCCACTTT
v_gene: TRBV5-1; abundance: once; j_gene: TRBJ2-5; len: 14; d_gene: TRBD1; CDR3aa: CASSKDRAKETQYF; CDR3nt: TGCGCCAGCAGCAAAGACAGGGCCAAAGAGACCCAGTACTTC
v_gene: TRBV20-1; abundance: NA; j_gene: TRBJ1-2; len: 11; d_gene: NA; CDR3aa: CSAREGYGYTF; CDR3nt: TGCAGTGCTAGGGAGGGCTATGGCTACACCTTC
v_gene: TRBV14; abundance: many; j_gene: TRBJ2-2; len: 15; d_gene: TRBD2; CDR3aa: CASSQIAGRAGELFF; CDR3nt: TGTGCCAGCAGCCAAATAGCGGGAAGAGCTGGGGAGCTGTTTTTT
v_gene: TRBV3-1/TRBV3-2; abundance: NA; j_gene: TRBJ1-6; len: 13; d_gene: NA; CDR3aa: CASSQGSGSPLHF; CDR3nt: TGTGCCAGCAGCCAAGGATCGGGTTCACCCCTCCACTTT
v_gene: TRBV11-2; abundance: NA; j_gene: TRBJ1-1; len: 14; d_gene: NA; CDR3aa: CASSSTPGNTEAFF; CDR3nt: TGTGCCAGCAGCTCCACACCAGGGAACACTGAAGCTTTCTTT
v_gene: TRBV6-5; abundance: NA; j_gene: TRBJ1-5; len: 14; d_gene: TRBD1; CDR3aa: CASRPDRAPQPQHF; CDR3nt: TGTGCCAGCAGACCTGACAGGGCCCCCCAGCCCCAGCATTTT